This TCR beta chain emerged from a study of shared clonotypes between healthy human individuals. Study outcomes and limitations: A handful of donors held approximately 4.6% of naive CD4 clonotypes in common. The authors expected sequencing depth to affect clonotype sharing among donors.

A word on this clone: Its antigen is undetermined.

Researchers partitioned CD4+ cells into CD45RA+ naive and CD45RA-negative memory subsets. Germline V lookup: CDR1 LNHNV, CDR2 YYDKDF (reference sequence). The CDR3 is made up of 17 amino acids. J was trimmed by 5 bases and V by 4 bases; bases with no gene match: 17. In the source study's methods: ImmunoSEQ yielded junction-only sequences lacking quality scores, so filtering differed. Clones were sequenced by immunoSEQ multiplex PCR, and TCRdb holds only the in-frame ones, with some missing. The V and J calls and the clone size are those of that table, but D and trimming were determined from the DNA. In the table there are over a million clones, approximately 80% of which are singletons.

The receptor was derived from a young man in good health. Some clones in this sample may be carry-over from other donors' samples. The chain has TRBV15 and TRBJ2-7; TRBD1 matches 7 bases. Sequenced: memory CD4+ T cells from PBMCs. Described subset: CD45RA-negative fraction. CDR3 nucleotides: TGTGCCACCAGCAAACTGAAACCGGGACAGCTTCATCACGAGCAGTACTTC. It translates to CATSKLKPGQLHHEQYF.